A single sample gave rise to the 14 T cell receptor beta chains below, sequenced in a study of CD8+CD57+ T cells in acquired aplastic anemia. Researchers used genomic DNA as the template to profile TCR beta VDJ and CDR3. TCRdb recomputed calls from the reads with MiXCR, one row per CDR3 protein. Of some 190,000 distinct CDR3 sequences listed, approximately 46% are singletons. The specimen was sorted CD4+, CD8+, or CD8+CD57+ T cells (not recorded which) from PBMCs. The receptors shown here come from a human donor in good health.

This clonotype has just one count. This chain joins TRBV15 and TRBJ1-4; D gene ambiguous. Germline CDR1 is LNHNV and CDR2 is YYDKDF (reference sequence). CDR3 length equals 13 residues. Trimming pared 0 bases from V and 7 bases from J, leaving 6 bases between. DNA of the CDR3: TGTGCCACCAGCAGAGATCCGGTTGAAAAACTGTTTTTT. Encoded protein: CATSRDPVEKLFF.

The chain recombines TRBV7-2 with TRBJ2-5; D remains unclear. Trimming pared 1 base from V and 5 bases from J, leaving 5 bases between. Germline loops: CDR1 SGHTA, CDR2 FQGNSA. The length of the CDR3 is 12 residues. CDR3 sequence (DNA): TGTGCCAGCAGCTTAGTTGAGGAGACCCAGTACTTC. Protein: CASSLVEETQYF. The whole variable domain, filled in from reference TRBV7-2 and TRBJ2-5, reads GAGVSQSPSNKVTEKGKDVELRCDPISGHTALYWYRQSLGQGLEFLIYFQGNSAPDKSGLPSDRFSAERTGGSVSTLTIQRTQQEDSAVYLCASSLVEETQYFGPGTRLLVL.

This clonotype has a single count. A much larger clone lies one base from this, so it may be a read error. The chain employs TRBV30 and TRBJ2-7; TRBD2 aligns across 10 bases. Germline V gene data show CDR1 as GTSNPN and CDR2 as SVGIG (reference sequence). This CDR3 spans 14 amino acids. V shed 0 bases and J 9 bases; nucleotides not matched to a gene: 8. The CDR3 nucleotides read TGTGCCTGGAGTGTACAAGCGGGAGGGGGAGGGCAGTACTTC. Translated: CAWSVQAGGGGQYF.

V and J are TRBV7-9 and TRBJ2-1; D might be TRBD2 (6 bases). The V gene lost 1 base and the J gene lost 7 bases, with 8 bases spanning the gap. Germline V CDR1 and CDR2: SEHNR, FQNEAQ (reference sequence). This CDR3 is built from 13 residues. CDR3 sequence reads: CASSLGAGNEQFF. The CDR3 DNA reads TGTGCCAGCAGCTTAGGGGCGGGGAATGAGCAGTTCTTC.

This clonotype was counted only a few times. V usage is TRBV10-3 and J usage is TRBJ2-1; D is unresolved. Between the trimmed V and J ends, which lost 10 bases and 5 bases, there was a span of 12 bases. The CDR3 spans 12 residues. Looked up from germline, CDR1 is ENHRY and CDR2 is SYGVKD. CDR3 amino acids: CATALGNNEQFF. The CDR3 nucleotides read TGTGCCACCGCTCTGGGGAACAATGAGCAGTTCTTC.

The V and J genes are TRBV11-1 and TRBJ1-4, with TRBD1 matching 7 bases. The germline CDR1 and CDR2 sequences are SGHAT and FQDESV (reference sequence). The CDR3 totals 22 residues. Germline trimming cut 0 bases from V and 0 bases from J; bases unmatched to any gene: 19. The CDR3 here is CASSLAFNRDSITYATNEKLFF. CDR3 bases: TGTGCCAGCAGCTTAGCCTTCAACCGGGACAGTATTACCTATGCAACTAATGAAAAACTGTTTTTT. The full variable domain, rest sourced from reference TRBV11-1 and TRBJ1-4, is EAEVAQSPRYKITEKSQAVAFWCDPISGHATLYWYRQILGQGPELLVQFQDESVVDDSQLPKDRFSAERLKGVDSTLKIQPAELGDSAMYLCASSLAFNRDSITYATNEKLFFGSGTQLSVL.

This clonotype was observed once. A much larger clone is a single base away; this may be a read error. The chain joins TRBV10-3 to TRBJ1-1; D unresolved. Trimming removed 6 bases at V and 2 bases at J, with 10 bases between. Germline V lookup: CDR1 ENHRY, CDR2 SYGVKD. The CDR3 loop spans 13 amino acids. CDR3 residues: CAIRREANTEAFF. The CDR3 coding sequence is TGTGCCATCAGAAGGGAGGCCAACACTGAAGCTTTCTTT.

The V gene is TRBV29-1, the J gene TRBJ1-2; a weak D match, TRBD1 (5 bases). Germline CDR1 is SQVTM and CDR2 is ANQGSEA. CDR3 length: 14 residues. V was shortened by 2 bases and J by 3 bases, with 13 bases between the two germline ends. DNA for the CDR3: TGCAGCGTTGAAAGCAGGGAGGCGTACTATGGCTACACCTTC. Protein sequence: CSVESREAYYGYTF.

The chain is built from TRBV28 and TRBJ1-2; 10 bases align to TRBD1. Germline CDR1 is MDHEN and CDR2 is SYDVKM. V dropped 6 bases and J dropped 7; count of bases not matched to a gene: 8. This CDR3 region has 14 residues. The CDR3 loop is CASRRSGQGIGYTF. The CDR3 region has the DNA TGTGCCAGCAGAAGATCGGGACAGGGGATTGGCTACACCTTC.

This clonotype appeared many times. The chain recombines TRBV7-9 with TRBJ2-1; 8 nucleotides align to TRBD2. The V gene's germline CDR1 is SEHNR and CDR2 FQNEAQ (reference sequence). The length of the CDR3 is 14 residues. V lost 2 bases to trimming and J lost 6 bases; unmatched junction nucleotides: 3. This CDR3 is CASSLSGSINEQFF. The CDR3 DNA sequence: TGTGCCAGCAGCTTAAGCGGGAGTATCAATGAGCAGTTCTTC. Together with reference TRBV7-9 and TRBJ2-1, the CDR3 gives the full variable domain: DTGVSQNPRHKITKRGQNVTFRCDPISEHNRLYWYRQTLGQGPEFLTYFQNEAQLEKSRLLSDRFSAERPKGSFSTLEIQRTEQGDSAMYLCASSLSGSINEQFFGPGTRLTVL.

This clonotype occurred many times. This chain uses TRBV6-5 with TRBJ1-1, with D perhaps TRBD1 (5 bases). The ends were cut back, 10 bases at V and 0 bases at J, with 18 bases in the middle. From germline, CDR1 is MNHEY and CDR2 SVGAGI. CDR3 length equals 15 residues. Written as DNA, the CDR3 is TGTGCCACCAGAGGGCGGGGCAGGGTGAACACTGAAGCTTTCTTT. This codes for CATRGRGRVNTEAFF.

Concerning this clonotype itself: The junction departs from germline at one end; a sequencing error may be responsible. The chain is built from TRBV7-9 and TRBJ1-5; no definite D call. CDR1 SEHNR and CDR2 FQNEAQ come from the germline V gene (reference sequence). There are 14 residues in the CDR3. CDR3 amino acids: CASSLRGSNRPRHF. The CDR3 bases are TGTGCCAGCAGCCTTCGAGGGAGCAATCGGCCCCGGCATTTT. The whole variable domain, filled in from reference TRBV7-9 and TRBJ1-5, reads DTGVSQNPRHKITKRGQNVTFRCDPISEHNRLYWYRQTLGQGPEFLTYFQNEAQLEKSRLLSDRFSAERPKGSFSTLEIQRTEQGDSAMYLCASSLRGSNRPRHFGDGTRLSIL.

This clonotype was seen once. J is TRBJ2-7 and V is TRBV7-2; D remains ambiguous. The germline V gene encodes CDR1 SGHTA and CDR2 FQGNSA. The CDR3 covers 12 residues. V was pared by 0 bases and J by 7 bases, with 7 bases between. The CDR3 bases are TGTGCCAGCAGCTTAGCCATCGGGGAGCAGTACTTC. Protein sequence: CASSLAIGEQYF.

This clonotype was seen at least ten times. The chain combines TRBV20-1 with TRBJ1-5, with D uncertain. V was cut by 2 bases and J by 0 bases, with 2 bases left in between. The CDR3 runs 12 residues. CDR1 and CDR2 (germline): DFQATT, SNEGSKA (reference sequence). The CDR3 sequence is CSARPSNQPQHF. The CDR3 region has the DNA TGCAGTGCTAGACCTAGCAATCAGCCCCAGCATTTT.